These 17 T cell receptor beta chains came from one sample sequenced in a study of tumor and adjacent non-tumor tissue in lung cancer. Three rounds of nested PCR, following a modified ARM-PCR protocol, produced the TCRbeta library. TCRdb re-called the multiplex PCR reads through MiXCR, storing one row per CDR3 protein. In the table there are 120,000 or so distinct CDR3 sequences, over 70% of which are singletons. No cell sorting was done before RNA was extracted from the tissue. Specimen: lung tumor tissue. Every receptor here comes from a man aged 65 to 79 with non-small cell lung cancer.

The V gene is TRBV11-2, the J gene TRBJ2-3; D unclear. The germline gives CDR1 SGHAT, CDR2 FQNNGV. V was cut by 6 bases and J by 7 bases, with 17 bases left in between. The CDR3 has 14 amino acids. Here the CDR3 DNA reads TGTGCCAGCAGTCCAACCCCAGAGTCAAATACGCAGTATTTT. It specifies CASSPTPESNTQYF.

Worth noting for this clonotype: Since the CDR3 does not end with the conserved phenylalanine or tryptophan, this likely comes from a read error. This sequence joins TRBV7-9 and TRBJ2-4; D is possibly TRBD2 (5 bases). Germline-derived CDR1 and CDR2 are SEHNR and FQNEAQ (reference sequence). The CDR3 has 17 amino acids. Here the CDR3 DNA reads TGTGCCAGCAGCTTAGCTTCCATTTGGGGAGCCAAAAAGATTCAGTACTAC. As protein: CASSLASIWGAKKIQYY.

The chain combines TRBV11-3 with TRBJ1-1; D gene ambiguous. The V gene lost 5 bases and the J gene lost 5 bases, with 18 bases spanning the gap. This CDR3 region has 15 residues. The germline V gene has CDR1 SGHNT and CDR2 YENEEA. The CDR3 region is CASSPATADDTEAFF. Here the CDR3 DNA reads TGTGCCAGCAGCCCCGCCACCGCAGATGATACTGAAGCTTTCTTT. Combining the CDR3 with reference TRBV11-3 and TRBJ1-1 gives the whole variable domain EAGVVQSPRYKIIEKKQPVAFWCNPISGHNTLYWYLQNLGQGPELLIRYENEEAVDDSQLPKDRFSAERLKGVDSTLKIQPAELGDSAVYLCASSPATADDTEAFFGQGTRLTVV.

A remark on this clonotype: An end of the junction does not agree with germline; a read error may underlie this. This chain joins TRBV12-3 or TRBV12-4 and TRBJ1-5; possibly TRBD1 for D (5 bases). This CDR3 has 16 amino acids. The CDR3 loop is CASSTYRGQGNQSQHF. CDR3 DNA sequence: TGTGCCAGCAGTACATATCGTGGGCAGGGCAATCAGTCCCAGCATTTT.

For this clonotype: This may be a read error, as it is one base from a much larger clone. The genes are TRBV9 and TRBJ2-7; 8 nucleotides line up with TRBD1. Germline V lookup: CDR1 SGDLS, CDR2 YYNGEE. The CDR3 sequence is 13 residues long. V lost 6 bases to trimming and J lost 3 bases; unmatched junction nucleotides: 5. The CDR3 nucleotides read TGTGCCAGCAACGCCGGGACAGGCTACGAGCAGTACTTC. Translated: CASNAGTGYEQYF. The full variable domain, completed using reference TRBV9 and TRBJ2-7, is DSGVTQTPKHLITATGQRVTLRCSPRSGDLSVYWYQQSLDQGLQFLIQYYNGEERAKGNILERFSAQQFPDLHSELNLSSLELGDSALYFCASNAGTGYEQYFGPGTRLTVT.

As concerns this clonotype: The conserved closing phenylalanine or tryptophan is absent in this CDR3, likely reflecting a read error. The chain is built from TRBV6-5 and TRBJ1-6; D is undetermined. Germline V gives CDR1 MNHEY, CDR2 SVGAGI. V was shortened by 2 bases and J by 11 bases, with 13 bases between the two germline ends. CDR3 length: 14 residues. CDR3 sequence reads: CASSYTDRVTPLHC. The CDR3 DNA reads as TGTGCCAGCAGTTACACGGATAGGGTAACACCCCTCCACTGT.

Details on this clonotype: Given a much more abundant clone one base away, this may be a read error. The DNA of the CDR3 is TGCACCAGCAGCTTGGAGGTCAGGGGGGGAAATGGCTACACCTTC. It yields the protein CTSSLEVRGGNGYTF. The chain has TRBV5-1 and TRBJ1-2; 7 bases are a match to TRBD1. There are 15 residues in the CDR3. Germline CDR1 reads SGHRS; CDR2 reads YFSETQ.

The rearrangement links TRBV5-6 to TRBJ1-2; TRBD1 matches at 7 bases. Unmatched junction bases numbered 17, after V lost 6 bases and J lost 6 bases. CDR3 length: 16 residues. Germline CDR1 reads SGHDT; CDR2 reads YYEEEE. DNA for the CDR3: TGTGCCAGCATCATTTTGTATAGGGGGCGGAAAGATGGCTACACCTTC. Translation gives CASIILYRGRKDGYTF.

Worth noting for this clonotype: One end of the junction is discordant with germline, which a read error may explain. The chain couples TRBV29-1 to TRBJ2-2; 10 nucleotides line up with TRBD1. Germline assignment: CDR1 SQVTM and CDR2 ANQGSEA. This CDR3 spans 15 amino acids. Here the CDR3 DNA reads TGCAGCATTGAAGATGTGGGACAGGGGAACGGGAAGCTGTTTTTT. This translates into CSIEDVGQGNGKLFF.

This clonotype was observed a single time. The chain employs TRBV29-1 and TRBJ2-5, with D hard to call. This CDR3 comprises 16 residues. The V end was cut by 7 bases, the J end by 3 bases, with 24 bases between. Germline CDR1 reads SQVTM; CDR2 reads ANQGSEA. CDR3 nucleotides: TGCAGCGCCAAGTCCTACCTCCAGATATGTAAAGAGACCCAGTACTTC. Its protein is CSAKSYLQICKETQYF.

V gene TRBV6-5 combines with J gene TRBJ1-1, with TRBD1 matching over 7 bases. The CDR3 length is 15 residues. From germline, CDR1 is MNHEY and CDR2 SVGAGI. V lost 7 bases, J lost 7 bases, and 15 bases stayed unmatched. CDR3 sequence: CASKTVTGLVIEAFF. DNA of the CDR3: TGTGCCAGCAAGACCGTGACAGGGTTGGTCATTGAAGCTTTCTTT.

This clonotype was counted many times. The chain couples TRBV6-5 to TRBJ2-4; 8 nucleotides match TRBD2. V shed 5 bases and J 6 bases; nucleotides not matched to a gene: 6. CDR1 MNHEY and CDR2 SVGAGI come from the germline V gene. The CDR3 is 14 amino acids. CDR3 coding DNA: TGTGCCAGCAGTGACAGACTAGCGAGAAACATTCAGTACTTC. It yields the protein CASSDRLARNIQYF.

Turning to this clonotype: A read error may explain this, as a much larger clone is one base away. The V call is TRBV7-9, the J call TRBJ1-2, with 10 bases that match TRBD1. Germline lookup yields CDR1 SEHNR and CDR2 FQNEAQ (reference sequence). This CDR3 is built from 13 residues. The CDR3 DNA reads TGTGCCGGCAGTCACCCGGGACAGGGGTGGTACACCTTC. Residues: CAGSHPGQGWYTF. The whole variable domain, remainder taken from reference TRBV7-9 and TRBJ1-2, is DTGVSQNPRHKITKRGQNVTFRCDPISEHNRLYWYRQTLGQGPEFLTYFQNEAQLEKSRLLSDRFSAERPKGSFSTLEIQRTEQGDSAMYLCAGSHPGQGWYTFGSGTRLTVV.

Comment on this clonotype: The DNA is omitted, as the CDR3 cannot be located on it reliably, and the CDR3 follows TCRdb's listing. The CDR3: CSVFGRGSKTEAFF. The rearrangement uses TRBV29-1 and TRBJ1-1; the DNA was not used to check the table's D call, TRBD1. A total of 14 residues make up the CDR3, ends included. Looked up from germline, CDR1 is SQVTM and CDR2 is ANQGSEA.

Comment on this clonotype: At one end the junction does not follow the germline gene, possibly because of a read error. The chain carries TRBV11-1 and TRBJ2-1, with TRBD2 matching over 8 bases. There are 14 residues in the CDR3. CDR1 and CDR2 (germline): SGHAT, FQDESV (reference sequence). CDR3 sequence reads: CVSSQQQAGGTQFF. The CDR3 DNA follows: TGTGTCAGCAGCCAACAACAGGCGGGAGGTACGCAGTTCTTC.

Notes on this clonotype: Compared with germline, one end of the junction differs, possibly owing to a read error. The genes are TRBV6-2 or TRBV6-3 and TRBJ2-5, with D hard to call. CDR1 and CDR2 (germline): MNHEY, SVGEGT. The CDR3 contains 14 residues. The CDR3 loop is CASSTNPNRETQYF. In DNA form, the CDR3 reads TGTGCTAGCAGTACAAACCCAAACCGGGAGACCCAGTACTTC.

The rearrangement joins TRBV18 to TRBJ2-5, with D possibly TRBD1 on 6 matching bases. Germline V CDR1 and CDR2: KGHSH, LQKENI. Between the trimmed V and J ends, which lost 4 bases and 0 bases, there was a span of 9 bases. The CDR3 spans 14 residues. The CDR3 DNA reads TGTGCCAGCTCACAAAACAGGGACCAAGAGACCCAGTACTTC. Protein sequence: CASSQNRDQETQYF.